This T cell receptor beta chain is from a study of blood T cell repertoires in COVID-19. Study-level background: T cells, B-cell-depleted T cells, or PBMCs supplied cDNA or gDNA.

TCRdb keeps only in-frame clones here, not all; method: immunoSEQ multiplex PCR. In the table there are some 400,000 clones, more than 75% of which are singletons. V was cut by 7 bases and J by 5 bases, with 14 bases left in between. CDR1 is SQVTM, CDR2 ANQGSEA, per germline. The CDR3 is 12 amino acids. Followed over time, Seattle patients had been enrolled while infection was active. Source material: peripheral blood. This clonotype originated in a woman aged 55-69 years with COVID-19, enrolled during active disease. The rearrangement uses TRBV29-1 and TRBJ2-5, with D perhaps matching TRBD1 (6 bases). CDR3 region: CSAQGGWETQYF. The CDR3 DNA reads TGCAGCGCCCAAGGGGGATGGGAGACCCAGTACTTC. Complete variable domain (other parts from reference TRBV29-1 and TRBJ2-5): SAVISQKPSRDICQRGTSLTIQCQVDSQVTMMFWYRQQPGQSLTLIATANQGSEATYESGFVIDKFPISRPNLTFSTLTVSNMSPEDSSIYLCSAQGGWETQYFGPGTRLLVL.